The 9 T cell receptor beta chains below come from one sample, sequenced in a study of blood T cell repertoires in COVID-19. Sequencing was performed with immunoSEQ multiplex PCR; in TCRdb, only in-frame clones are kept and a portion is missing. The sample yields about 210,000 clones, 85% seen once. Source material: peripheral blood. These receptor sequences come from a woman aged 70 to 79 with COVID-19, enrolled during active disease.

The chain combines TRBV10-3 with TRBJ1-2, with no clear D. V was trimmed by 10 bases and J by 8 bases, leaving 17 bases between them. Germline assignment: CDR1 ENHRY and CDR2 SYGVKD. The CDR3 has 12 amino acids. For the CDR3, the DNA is TGTGCCACCGTCGACAATGCGGGGGGCTACACCTTC. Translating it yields CATVDNAGGYTF.

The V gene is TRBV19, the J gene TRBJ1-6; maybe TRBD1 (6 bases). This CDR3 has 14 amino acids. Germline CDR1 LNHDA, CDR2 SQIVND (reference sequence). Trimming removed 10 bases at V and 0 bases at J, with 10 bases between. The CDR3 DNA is TGTGCCACAGGACAGAGCTCCTATAATTCACCCCTCCACTTT. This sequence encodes CATGQSSYNSPLHF.

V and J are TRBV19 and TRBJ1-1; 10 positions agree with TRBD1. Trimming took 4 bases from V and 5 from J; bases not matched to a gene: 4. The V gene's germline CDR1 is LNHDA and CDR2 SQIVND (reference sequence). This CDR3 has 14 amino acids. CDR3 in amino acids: CASSRDRGQTEAFF. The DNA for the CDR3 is TGTGCCAGTAGTAGAGACAGGGGGCAAACTGAAGCTTTCTTT.

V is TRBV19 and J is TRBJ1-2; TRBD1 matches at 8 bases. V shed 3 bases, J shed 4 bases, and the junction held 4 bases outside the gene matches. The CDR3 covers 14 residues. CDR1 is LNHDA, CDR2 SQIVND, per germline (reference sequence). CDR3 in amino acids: CASSIGQGIYGYTF. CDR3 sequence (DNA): TGTGCCAGTAGTATTGGACAGGGAATCTATGGCTACACCTTC.

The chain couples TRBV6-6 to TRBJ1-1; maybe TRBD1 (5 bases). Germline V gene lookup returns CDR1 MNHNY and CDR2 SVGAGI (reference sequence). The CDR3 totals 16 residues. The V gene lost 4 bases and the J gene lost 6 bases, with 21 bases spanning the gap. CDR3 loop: CASSSTPGGIRAEAFF. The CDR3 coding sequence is TGTGCCAGCAGTTCCACGCCCGGGGGAATTAGGGCTGAAGCTTTCTTT.

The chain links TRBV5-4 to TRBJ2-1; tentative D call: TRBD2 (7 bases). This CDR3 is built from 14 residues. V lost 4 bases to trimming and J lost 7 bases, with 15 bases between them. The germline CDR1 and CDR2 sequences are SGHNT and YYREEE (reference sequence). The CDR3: CASSPDAGANEQFF. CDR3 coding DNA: TGTGCCAGCAGCCCGGATGCGGGGGCGAATGAGCAGTTCTTC.

CDR3 sequence reads: CASSIDSRYGYTF. DNA for the CDR3: TGTGCCAGCAGTATCGACAGCCGCTATGGCTACACCTTC. The gene calls are TRBV2 and TRBJ1-2, with D perhaps TRBD1 (5 bases). The CDR3 totals 13 residues. V dropped 5 bases and J dropped 4 bases, with 11 bases sitting between them. The germline V gene encodes CDR1 SNHLY and CDR2 FYNNEI.

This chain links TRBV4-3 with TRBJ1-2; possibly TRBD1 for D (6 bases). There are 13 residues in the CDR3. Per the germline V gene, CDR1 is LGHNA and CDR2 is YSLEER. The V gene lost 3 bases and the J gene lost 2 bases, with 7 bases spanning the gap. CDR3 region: CASSQDRNYGYTF. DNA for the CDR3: TGCGCCAGCAGCCAGGACAGAAACTATGGCTACACCTTC.

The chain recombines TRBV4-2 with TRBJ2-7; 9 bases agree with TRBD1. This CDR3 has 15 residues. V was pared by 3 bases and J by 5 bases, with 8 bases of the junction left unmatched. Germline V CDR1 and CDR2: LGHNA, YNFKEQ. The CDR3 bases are TGTGCCAGCAGCCAGGGGGACAGGGTGAAAGACGAGCAGTACTTC. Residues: CASSQGDRVKDEQYF.